These 20 T cell receptor beta chains were sequenced from one sample in a study of cytomegalovirus exposure and HLA in healthy donors. A multiplex PCR was run with 60 Vbeta primers and 13 Jbeta primers. TCRdb's copy holds only in-frame clones and misses some; the assay was immunoSEQ multiplex PCR. The sample has some 120,000 clones; roughly four fifths are singletons. The sequencing input was PBMCs. Every receptor here comes from a woman between 18 and 30 years old in good health and CMV-seronegative.

The chain uses TRBV6-5 and TRBJ2-7, with a weak D call TRBD2 (6 bases). Germline loops: CDR1 MNHEY, CDR2 SVGAGI. V gave up 5 bases and J gave up 6 bases, with 11 bases separating them. The CDR3 runs to 12 residues. CDR3 DNA: TGTGCCAGCAGTCGCGGGACTCCCGAGCAGTACTTC. Translated: CASSRGTPEQYF.

The rearrangement links TRBV2 to TRBJ2-7; TRBD1 matches 10 bases. The CDR3 contains 14 residues. Unmatched junction bases numbered 4, after V lost 5 bases and J lost 3 bases. The germline gives CDR1 SNHLY, CDR2 FYNNEI. The CDR3 sequence is CASSRTGGGYEQYF. CDR3 in DNA: TGTGCCAGCAGTAGGACAGGGGGAGGCTACGAGCAGTACTTC.

The chain joins TRBV4-1 to TRBJ2-7; 10 nucleotides align to TRBD1. J gave up 3 bases and V 0 bases, and 2 bases lay outside the gene matches. There are 15 residues in the CDR3. Germline V gene data show CDR1 as MGHRA and CDR2 as YSYEKL. CDR3 nucleotide sequence: TGCGCCAGCAGCCAAGATTGGACAGGGGGCTACGAGCAGTACTTC. This sequence encodes CASSQDWTGGYEQYF.

This chain joins TRBV5-4 and TRBJ2-3; TRBD1 might be the D (6 bases). CDR3 length equals 15 residues. The V gene's germline CDR1 is SGHNT and CDR2 YYREEE (reference sequence). Trimming took 5 bases from V and 5 from J, leaving 18 bases between them. The CDR3 spells CASRPSGVPRDTQYF. CDR3 bases: TGTGCCAGCAGGCCCTCAGGGGTCCCACGAGATACGCAGTATTTT.

This clone came up once. CDR3 sequence reads: CASSFRDSGLEQYF. The DNA for the CDR3 is TGCGCCAGCAGCTTCCGGGACAGCGGGCTCGAGCAGTACTTC. V is TRBV5-1 and J is TRBJ2-7, with D perhaps TRBD1 (7 bases). The V gene's germline CDR1 is SGHRS and CDR2 YFSETQ. The length of the CDR3 is 14 residues. V was shortened by 2 bases and J by 6 bases, with 15 bases between the two germline ends.

This clone was counted only a few times. The DNA of the CDR3 is TGTGCCAGCAGTGATCAGGGACAGTTCTACTCACCCCTCCACTTT. Its protein product is CASSDQGQFYSPLHF. J is TRBJ1-6 and V is TRBV6-1; 7 positions match TRBD1. V shed 3 bases and J 10 bases; nucleotides not matched to a gene: 9. CDR1 is MNHNS, CDR2 SASEGT, per germline. This CDR3 has 15 residues.

The chain joins TRBV4-1 to TRBJ2-6, with D tentatively TRBD2 (6 bases). Germline loops: CDR1 MGHRA, CDR2 YSYEKL. The V and J ends lost 1 base and 1 base respectively, with 14 bases between them. CDR3 length: 18 residues. The CDR3 coding sequence is TGCGCCAGCAGCCAAGTCGTCGGGGGTACGTCTGGGGCCAACGTCCTGACTTTC. Translated: CASSQVVGGTSGANVLTF.

The genes are TRBV2 and TRBJ1-1; the D is unclear. There are 16 residues in the CDR3. The V end was cut by 3 bases, the J end by 2 bases, with 16 bases between. Germline V gene sequence: CDR1 SNHLY, CDR2 FYNNEI. CDR3 residues: CASSDGSLSSNTEAFF. The CDR3 nucleotides are TGTGCCAGCAGTGACGGGAGTCTTTCCTCAAACACTGAAGCTTTCTTT.

This clone was seen a few times. The chain uses TRBV2 and TRBJ1-1; D call uncertain. Germline V gene sequence: CDR1 SNHLY, CDR2 FYNNEI. CDR3 length equals 13 residues. Trimming stripped 3 bases from V and 3 bases from J, with 8 bases between. The CDR3 bases are TGTGCCAGCAGTGATAAGGCGGACACTGAAGCTTTCTTT. It translates to CASSDKADTEAFF.

J is TRBJ2-3 and V is TRBV18, with 7 bases lining up with TRBD2. CDR3 length: 17 amino acids. The V gene end was trimmed by 3 bases and the J gene end by 3 bases; junction bases not matched to a gene: 12. Germline V gene data show CDR1 as KGHSH and CDR2 as LQKENI. The CDR3 sequence: CASSPREVILATDTQYF. Here the CDR3 DNA reads TGTGCCAGCTCACCTCGGGAGGTTATATTAGCGACAGATACGCAGTATTTT.

V is TRBV19 and J is TRBJ1-3; D is ambiguous. Germline loops: CDR1 LNHDA, CDR2 SQIVND (reference sequence). V was pared by 3 bases and J by 1 base, with 10 bases between. This CDR3 spans 15 amino acids. DNA for the CDR3: TGTGCCAGTAGTATTTCCAGGCCGTCTGGAAACACCATATATTTT. It encodes CASSISRPSGNTIYF. Full variable domain (rest looked up from reference TRBV19 and TRBJ1-3): DGGITQSPKYLFRKEGQNVTLSCEQNLNHDAMYWYRQDPGQGLRLIYYSQIVNDFQKGDIAEGYSVSREKKESFPLTVTSAQKNPTAFYLCASSISRPSGNTIYFGEGSWLTVV.

The gene calls are TRBV15 and TRBJ2-1, with D perhaps TRBD2 (6 bases). The germline gives CDR1 LNHNV, CDR2 YYDKDF (reference sequence). The CDR3 runs 15 residues. V was shortened by 3 bases and J by 6 bases, with 15 bases between the two germline ends. This CDR3 reads CATSRDGGLSNEQFF. CDR3 coding DNA: TGTGCCACCAGCAGGGACGGGGGACTTAGCAATGAGCAGTTCTTC.

V and J are TRBV2 and TRBJ1-2; perhaps TRBD1 as D (6 bases). V lost 6 bases and J 0 bases, leaving 17 bases between the germline ends. CDR1 is SNHLY, CDR2 FYNNEI, per germline. The CDR3 spans 16 residues. This CDR3 reads CASREDTGKANYGYTF. DNA for the CDR3: TGTGCCAGCAGGGAGGATACAGGGAAAGCTAACTATGGCTACACCTTC.

CDR3 bases: TGCGCCAGCAGCCTCAGGGTGGGCGCAACTAATGAAAAACTGTTTTTT. Translating gives CASSLRVGATNEKLFF. The J gene is TRBJ1-4, the V gene TRBV4-1; D perhaps matches TRBD1 (5 bases). This CDR3 spans 16 amino acids. V lost 4 bases to trimming and J lost 0 bases, with 12 bases between them. CDR1 is MGHRA and CDR2 is YSYEKL in the germline V gene.

The gene calls are TRBV15 and TRBJ2-1; 11 bases are shared with TRBD1. The CDR3 is 15 amino acids. Trimming removed 5 bases from V and 6 bases from J; junction bases left unmatched: 6. Germline CDR1 LNHNV, CDR2 YYDKDF (reference sequence). The CDR3 DNA is TGTGCCACCAGCGACCGGGACAGGGGGGGCAATGAGCAGTTCTTC. Translating gives CATSDRDRGGNEQFF.

The chain uses TRBV6-5 and TRBJ1-1; maybe TRBD1 (5 bases). This CDR3 contains 15 residues. From germline, CDR1 is MNHEY and CDR2 SVGAGI. The V gene lost 2 bases and the J gene lost 8 bases, with 18 bases spanning the gap. The CDR3 spells CASSYPPAGKGEAFF. For the CDR3, the DNA is TGTGCCAGCAGTTACCCCCCAGCGGGAAAGGGGGAAGCTTTCTTT.

The chain combines TRBV5-1 with TRBJ1-2, with D tentatively TRBD1 (6 bases). This CDR3 is built from 14 residues. Trimming took off 1 base at V and 2 bases at J, with 9 bases between the two ends. The germline CDR1 and CDR2 sequences are SGHRS and YFSETQ. DNA of the CDR3: TGCGCCAGCAGCTTGCCCCAGGGGAACTATGGCTACACCTTC. Its protein is CASSLPQGNYGYTF.

This clone turned up a few times. The J gene is TRBJ1-5, the V gene TRBV7-9; 8 nucleotides match TRBD1. The CDR3 spans 14 residues. Per germline, CDR1 SEHNR and CDR2 FQNEAQ (reference sequence). The ends lost 4 bases at V and 6 bases at J; junction bases unmatched: 5. The CDR3 nucleotides are TGTGCCAGCAGCTCCACAGGGGGGGGTCAGCCCCAGCATTTT. Encoded protein: CASSSTGGGQPQHF.

The chain uses TRBV2 and TRBJ2-7, with D hard to call. The length of the CDR3 is 12 residues. Trimming shortened V by 6 bases and J by 3 bases, and 9 bases separated the two germline ends. The germline CDR1 and CDR2 sequences are SNHLY and FYNNEI. The CDR3 is CASSQNSYEQYF. The DNA for the CDR3 is TGTGCCAGCAGCCAAAACAGCTACGAGCAGTACTTC.

The CDR3 loop is CASSESGGQPQHF. Written as DNA, the CDR3 is TGTGCCAGCAGTGAGTCGGGAGGCCAGCCCCAGCATTTT. V usage is TRBV6-1 and J usage is TRBJ1-5, with unresolved D. The CDR3 runs 13 residues. The V end lost 3 bases, the J end lost 7 bases, and 10 bases lay between the germline ends. Per the germline V gene, CDR1 is MNHNS and CDR2 is SASEGT.